This TCR beta chain was observed in a study of OX40 agonist ivuxolimab in advanced cancers. The timepoints at which blood was sampled were baseline, cycle 4 day 1, and cycle 7 day 1. Sequenced by immunoSEQ multiplex PCR; TCRdb stores in-frame clones only, minus some. The sample records 80,000 to 100,000 clones, under 95% being singletons. Worth noting for this clone: What it binds is not known.

General study results and limits: Dosing at 0.1 to 3.0 mg/kg was accompanied by clonal expansion of CD4+ and CD8+ blood T cells by week 6. In the expanded peripheral T cells, antigen specificity was never determined.

The germline V gene encodes CDR1 MNHNS and CDR2 SASEGT. The CDR3 consists of 14 residues. Losses at the gene ends were 10 bases for V and 6 bases for J; bases not matched to a gene: 12. This sequence originates from an adult with an advanced solid tumor such as melanoma, head and neck, liver or kidney cancer. Sequencing was performed on CD4+ or CD8+ T cells sorted from blood, taken in a trial of the OX40 agonist ivuxolimab. The chain couples TRBV6-1 to TRBJ2-3; 8 positions agree with TRBD2. The CDR3 nucleotides read TGTGCCACTCAGGGGCGGGGGGCGTACGATACGCAGTATTTT. This encodes CATQGRGAYDTQYF.